The T cell receptor (beta chain) described here comes from a study of T cells after yellow fever vaccination. Study conclusions and caveats: Post-booster repertoires again held most primary-vaccination clones (about 95% CD4, 80% to 90% CD8). Few clonotypes appeared in both CD4 and CD8 compartments. Abundant bulk-derived clonotypes could contaminate FACS-sorted repertoires. A weaker but faster secondary response was observed, peaking on day 5 versus 15.

This CDR3 contains 15 residues. V was clipped by 7 bases and J by 5 bases, with 21 bases between them. Note on this clonotype: Its antigen is not identified.

Using its own MiXCR run on the 5' RACE reads, TCRdb lists one record per CDR3 protein. In the table there are under 400,000 distinct CDR3 sequences, about an eighth of which are singletons. The specimen was CD4+ T cells sorted from PBMCs, collected 15 days after the yellow fever booster vaccination. This receptor was taken from a man younger than 35 who received the YFV17D yellow fever vaccine. The rearrangement links TRBV12-3 or TRBV12-4 to TRBJ2-7, with a tentative D call TRBD2 (6 bases). The CDR3 nucleotides are TGTGCCAGCACCCCGTTAGGGACGGGGGTCCACGAGCAGTACTTC. Its translation is CASTPLGTGVHEQYF.